The 4 T cell receptor beta chains below come from one sample, sequenced in a study of blood T cell repertoires in COVID-19. Libraries were prepared by immunoSEQ multiplex PCR; TCRdb keeps only in-frame clonotypes and omits some of them. This sample has 150,000 or so clones, with about 91% found just once. The sample consisted of peripheral blood. The receptors come from a woman aged 55-69 years with acute or convalescent COVID-19.

V is TRBV7-8 and J is TRBJ2-1; D may be TRBD1 (6 bases). The length of the CDR3 is 16 residues. V lost 5 bases and J lost 7, with 21 bases in between. CDR1 is SGHVS, CDR2 FQNEAQ, per germline. This CDR3 is CASSLRRLRGYNEQFF. CDR3 DNA: TGTGCCAGCAGCCTGAGGCGACTTAGGGGGTATAATGAGCAGTTCTTC.

This clone was counted a few times. The chain joins TRBV19 to TRBJ1-1; D is perhaps TRBD1 (6 bases). CDR3 length: 15 amino acids. The V end lost 6 bases, the J end lost 4 bases, and 18 bases lay between the germline ends. Germline CDR1 reads LNHDA; CDR2 reads SQIVND (reference sequence). The CDR3 DNA sequence: TGTGCCAGTAGCCCATTTGAGACAGGTAGCACTGAAGCTTTCTTT. Protein: CASSPFETGSTEAFF.

The chain combines TRBV19 with TRBJ1-1, with 8 positions matching TRBD1. The germline CDR1 and CDR2 sequences are LNHDA and SQIVND (reference sequence). The CDR3 has 21 residues. Losses at the gene ends were 11 bases for V and 0 bases for J; bases not matched to a gene: 29. This chain's CDR3 is CAREGGQGQNWSGGLNTEAFF. In DNA, the CDR3 is TGTGCCCGAGAGGGCGGACAGGGCCAGAACTGGAGTGGGGGTCTGAACACTGAAGCTTTCTTT.

The chain combines TRBV15 with TRBJ1-4, with D perhaps matching TRBD1 (6 bases). Between the trimmed V and J ends, which lost 6 bases and 3 bases, there was a span of 14 bases. This CDR3 spans 15 amino acids. Germline lookup yields CDR1 LNHNV and CDR2 YYDKDF (reference sequence). DNA for the CDR3: TGTGCCACCAGTAAAACAGGGTTGGCTAATGAAAAACTGTTTTTT. This encodes CATSKTGLANEKLFF.